The 28 T cell receptor beta chains in this list originate from one sample, sequenced in a study of T cell clonality in common variable immunodeficiency. Only in-frame clones appear in the TCRdb table, and some are missing; sequencing was by immunoSEQ multiplex PCR. This sample has some 52,000 clones and no singletons, with roughly 3.5% in the ten largest. Source material: peripheral blood mononuclear cells. The receptors derive from a person aged 18 to 75 in good health.

This clone has at least ten counts. The CDR3 goes on 3 residues after the read ends, and that part is filled in from the germline J gene. This chain connects TRBV5-1 to TRBJ1-4, with TRBD1 identical over 8 bases. V gave up 4 bases and J gave up 4 bases; unmatched junction bases: 3. The CDR3 has 14 residues. CDR1 SGHRS and CDR2 YFSETQ come from the germline V gene. The covered CDR3 bases are TGCGCCAGCAGCCGAGGACAGGGTAATGAAAAA. This encodes CASSRGQGNEK. The entire CDR3 sequence reads CASSRGQGNEKLFF. Full variable domain (outside the CDR3, taken from reference TRBV5-1 and TRBJ1-4): KAGVTQTPRYLIKTRGQQVTLSCSPISGHRSVSWYQQTPGQGLQFLFEYFSETQRNKGNFPGRFSGRQFSNSRSEMNVSTLELGDSALYLCASSRGQGNEKLFFGSGTQLSVL.

Worth noting for this clone: The missing CDR3 end, 3 residues past where the read stops, is filled in from the germline J gene. The chain joins TRBV11-3 to TRBJ2-5; the match to TRBD2 covers 8 bases. With V trimmed by 5 bases and J by 5 bases, 7 bases remained unmatched. There are 14 residues in the CDR3. Per germline, CDR1 SGHNT and CDR2 YENEEA. CDR3 sequence reads: CASSARTSRETQYF. The sequenced part of the CDR3 DNA is TGTGCCAGCAGCGCCCGGACTAGCCGCGAGACC.

This clone showed up many times. The CDR3 extends 3 residues past the end of the read, so its final part is completed from the germline J gene. V usage is TRBV4-1 and J usage is TRBJ2-5, with 16 bases identical to TRBD2. V was pared by 0 bases and J by 2 bases, with 3 bases of the junction left unmatched. Germline V lookup: CDR1 MGHRA, CDR2 YSYEKL. This CDR3 contains 18 residues. CDR3 sequence reads: CASSQDLGLAGGQETQYF. The DNA read from the CDR3 is TGCGCCAGCAGCCAAGATCTGGGACTAGCGGGAGGGCAAGAGACC.

This clone was recorded at least ten times. The CDR3 sequence: CASSLGQGTYNEQFF. The CDR3 DNA, read in part, is TGTGCCAGTAGTCTGGGACAGGGGACCTACAATGAG. The J gene is TRBJ2-1, the V gene TRBV19, with 10 bases matching TRBD1. With the read ending 3 residues before the CDR3 end, the germline J gene is used to fill in that end. This CDR3 is built from 15 residues. CDR1 is LNHDA and CDR2 is SQIVND in the germline V gene (reference sequence). V trimming: 5 bases; J trimming: 2 bases; junction bases outside the gene matches: 3.

Details on this clone: The read falls 3 residues short of the CDR3 end, and the missing part is taken from the germline J gene. The rearrangement uses TRBV20-1 and TRBJ2-7; TRBD2 matches 10 bases. CDR3 length: 16 residues. Germline V gene sequence: CDR1 DFQATT, CDR2 SNEGSKA (reference sequence). Germline trimming cut 2 bases from V and 4 bases from J; bases unmatched to any gene: 11. The CDR3 region is CSARPSGRAHPYEQYF. Incomplete CDR3 DNA: TGCAGTGCTAGACCGAGCGGGAGGGCCCATCCTTACGAG.

This clone was recorded at least ten times. The covered CDR3 bases are TGTGCCAGCAGCTTAGGAGCGTTGAGCTCCTACAATGAG. This gives the protein CASSLGALSSYNE. The full CDR3 sequence reads CASSLGALSSYNEQFF. The J gene is TRBJ2-1, the V gene TRBV7-8; D is undetermined. The CDR3 is cut off 3 residues early in the read; its end comes from the germline J gene. The CDR3 totals 16 residues. The germline CDR1 and CDR2 sequences are SGHVS and FQNEAQ. V lost 1 base and J lost 0, with 10 bases in between.

This clone was observed many times. The read ends 3 residues shy of where the CDR3 ends; the end is completed using the germline J gene. The chain is built from TRBV18 and TRBJ1-3; D unclear. The CDR3 sequence is 15 residues long. Germline-derived CDR1 and CDR2 are KGHSH and LQKENI. V was cut by 3 bases and J by 0 bases, with 9 bases left in between. The CDR3 DNA, read in part, is TGTGCCAGCTCACCCTCTCCTTACTCTGGAAACACC. This codes for CASSPSPYSGNT. The entire CDR3 sequence reads CASSPSPYSGNTIYF.

In its sample, this clone was seen a few times. The CDR3 end is not reached by the read, which stops 3 residues before it; the germline J gene fills it in. This rearrangement joins TRBV19 to TRBJ2-3, with TRBD1 as a possible D gene (7 bases). Looked up from germline, CDR1 is LNHDA and CDR2 is SQIVND (reference sequence). The CDR3 is 16 amino acids. Between the trimmed V and J ends, which lost 5 bases and 3 bases, there was a span of 18 bases. CDR3 DNA, as far as it was read: TGTGCCAGTAGTGTAGGAGGCCAGGGGGGTACAGATACG. It yields the protein CASSVGGQGGTDT. The complete CDR3 sequence is CASSVGGQGGTDTQYF.

This clone was detected a few times. The sequenced fragment ends 3 residues before the CDR3 boundary, so the rest is inferred from the germline J gene. The gene calls are TRBV19 and TRBJ1-5; tentative D call: TRBD1 (5 bases). The CDR3 has 16 residues. V shed 5 bases and J shed 0 bases, with 14 bases lying between them. CDR1 is LNHDA and CDR2 is SQIVND in the germline V gene (reference sequence). The part of the CDR3 DNA that was read is TGTGCCAGTAGTTGGGCCAGGGAGTATAGCAATCAGCCC. This gives the protein CASSWAREYSNQP. The full CDR3 reads CASSWAREYSNQPQHF.

Relative to its sample, this clone is medium-sized. The read ends 3 residues shy of where the CDR3 ends; the end is completed using the germline J gene. The rearrangement links TRBV29-1 to TRBJ2-1; 9 bases line up with TRBD2. This CDR3 comprises 12 residues. The germline gives CDR1 SQVTM, CDR2 ANQGSEA. Germline trimming cut 4 bases from V and 9 bases from J; bases unmatched to any gene: 4. The CDR3 reads CSVGLAEGEQFF. The DNA read from the CDR3 is TGCAGCGTTGGACTAGCGGAGGGTGAG.

This clone was counted many times. Coverage ceases 3 residues before the CDR3 finishes, and the germline J gene fills in the end. The chain employs TRBV6-4 and TRBJ2-1; TRBD2 matches 8 bases. In germline, CDR1 is MRHNA, CDR2 SNTAGT. The trim removed 4 bases at V and 4 bases at J, leaving 6 bases unmatched. The CDR3 has 15 amino acids. This chain's CDR3 is CASSVIAGSYNEQFF. The covered CDR3 bases are TGTGCCAGCAGTGTCATAGCGGGAAGTTACAATGAG.

A few counts support this clone. The read finishes 3 residues shy of the CDR3 end, and the germline J gene is used to complete it. The rearrangement links TRBV7-9 to TRBJ2-1; no definite D call. V gave up 2 bases and J gave up 8 bases, with 16 bases separating them. Germline values: CDR1 SEHNR, CDR2 FQNEAQ (reference sequence). The CDR3 is 15 residues long. CDR3 DNA, as far as it was read: TGTGCCAGCAGCTTACAAACTCCGGGTGAGGATGAG. This gives the protein CASSLQTPGEDE. The complete CDR3 protein is CASSLQTPGEDEQFF.

This clone appeared many times. The missing CDR3 end, 3 residues past where the read stops, is filled in from the germline J gene. The chain couples TRBV20-1 to TRBJ2-3, with 12 bases lining up with TRBD2. The V gene's germline CDR1 is DFQATT and CDR2 SNEGSKA (reference sequence). With V trimmed by 0 bases and J by 4 bases, 5 bases remained unmatched. The CDR3 is made up of 16 amino acids. The part of the CDR3 DNA that was read is TGCAGTGCTAGAGATCTTCTAGCGGGAGGGGCAGATACG. It is translated as CSARDLLAGGADT. The complete CDR3 reads CSARDLLAGGADTQYF.

The table lists this clone with many counts. The sequence runs out 3 residues before the end of the CDR3; the remainder is reconstructed from the germline J gene. V usage is TRBV29-1 and J usage is TRBJ2-3, with D maybe TRBD1 (5 bases). The CDR3 totals 12 residues. Trimming left V 6 bases short and J 5 bases short, with 12 bases between. Germline V lookup: CDR1 SQVTM, CDR2 ANQGSEA. CDR3 protein: CSVGPGRDTQYF. The DNA read from the CDR3 is TGCAGCGTAGGACCAGGGCGAGATACG.

To note about this clone: Read data end 3 residues before the CDR3 end; the end is taken from the germline J gene. The V and J genes are TRBV20-1 and TRBJ1-4, with 8 bases identical to TRBD1. The CDR3 spans 14 residues. The V gene's germline CDR1 is DFQATT and CDR2 SNEGSKA (reference sequence). The CDR3 DNA, read in part, is TGCAGTGCTAGACCCGACAGGGGAACTTCACCA. Translated, it gives CSARPDRGTSP. The CDR3, in full, reads CSARPDRGTSPLFF.

This clone was recorded many times. The read ends 3 residues shy of where the CDR3 ends; the end is completed using the germline J gene. The chain combines TRBV5-1 with TRBJ2-1, with TRBD2 as a possible D gene (6 bases). Germline loops: CDR1 SGHRS, CDR2 YFSETQ. The CDR3 runs 15 residues. Deletions cut 6 bases from V and 0 bases from J, with 13 bases between. CDR3 DNA (partial): TGCGCCAGCAAGGGCGGGGTCAGCTCCTACAATGAG. Amino acid sequence: CASKGGVSSYNE. The complete CDR3 protein is CASKGGVSSYNEQFF. Looking up the rest from reference TRBV5-1 and TRBJ2-1 gives the full variable domain: KAGVTQTPRYLIKTRGQQVTLSCSPISGHRSVSWYQQTPGQGLQFLFEYFSETQRNKGNFPGRFSGRQFSNSRSEMNVSTLELGDSALYLCASKGGVSSYNEQFFGPGTRLTVL.

In its sample, this clone was seen many times. The CDR3 end lies 3 residues beyond the end of the read and is filled in from the germline J gene. The chain uses TRBV9 and TRBJ1-4; possibly TRBD1 for D (6 bases). Trimming took 4 bases from V and 6 from J, leaving 16 bases between them. Germline-derived CDR1 and CDR2 are SGDLS and YYNGEE. The CDR3 consists of 15 residues. CDR3 region: CASSSRTVSHEKLFF. The covered CDR3 bases are TGTGCCAGCAGCTCCCGGACAGTTTCTCATGAAAAA.

This clone was detected a few times. Mismatch with germline at one junction end may stem from a read error. From the germline J gene comes the end of the CDR3, since the read stops 3 residues before it. The rearrangement joins TRBV20-1 to TRBJ1-2; TRBD1 aligns across 8 bases. From germline, CDR1 is DFQATT and CDR2 SNEGSKA (reference sequence). This CDR3 contains 14 residues. CDR3 DNA, as far as it was read: TGCAGTGCTGGAGACGGACAGGGAAACTATGGC. Encoded protein: CSAGDGQGNYG. From start to end, the CDR3 is CSAGDGQGNYGYTF.

This clone was seen many times. Read data end 3 residues before the CDR3 end; the end is taken from the germline J gene. The V and J genes are TRBV5-6 and TRBJ1-1, with 7 bases matching TRBD1. Germline V gene sequence: CDR1 SGHDT, CDR2 YYEEEE. Germline trimming cut 1 base from V and 2 bases from J; bases unmatched to any gene: 5. This CDR3 is 15 amino acids long. The covered CDR3 bases are TGTGCCAGCAGCTTGAGGTCAGGGGGAAACACTGAA. It translates to CASSLRSGGNTE. The CDR3 in full is CASSLRSGGNTEAFF.

This clone has a count of ten or more. Read data end 3 residues before the CDR3 end; the end is taken from the germline J gene. The V call is TRBV5-6, the J call TRBJ2-7, with 10 bases matching TRBD1. CDR1 is SGHDT and CDR2 is YYEEEE in the germline V gene. Trimming cost V 3 bases and J 5 bases; bases outside gene matches: 8. The CDR3 length is 15 residues. The CDR3 DNA, read in part, is TGTGCCAGCAGCTACCTAGGGACAGGGGACCACGAG. It is translated as CASSYLGTGDHE. The full CDR3 is CASSYLGTGDHEQYF.

This clone was detected many times. The sequence runs out 3 residues before the end of the CDR3; the remainder is reconstructed from the germline J gene. This chain uses TRBV20-1 with TRBJ2-3; D gene unclear. The V end was cut by 3 bases, the J end by 5 bases, with 15 bases between. CDR3 size: 14 residues. Germline V gives CDR1 DFQATT, CDR2 SNEGSKA (reference sequence). CDR3 bases read: TGCAGTGCTAGGGTGGGCAGGTCGGTAGATACG. Amino acid sequence: CSARVGRSVDT. Given in full, the CDR3 is CSARVGRSVDTQYF.

There are a few counts of this clone. The CDR3 end falls 3 residues outside the read, so it is completed with the germline J gene. The rearrangement joins TRBV20-1 to TRBJ1-4; 8 positions agree with TRBD1. This CDR3 has 13 residues. From germline, CDR1 is DFQATT and CDR2 SNEGSKA (reference sequence). The CDR3 sequence: CSASTGGESPLFF. The DNA read from the CDR3 is TGCAGTGCTTCTACAGGGGGTGAATCACCA.

There are many counts of this clone. The CDR3 goes on 3 residues after the read ends, and that part is filled in from the germline J gene. The chain combines TRBV19 with TRBJ2-2, with 7 bases identical to TRBD1. Germline trimming cut 6 bases from V and 6 bases from J; bases unmatched to any gene: 13. The CDR3 sequence is 16 residues long. Germline assignment: CDR1 LNHDA and CDR2 SQIVND (reference sequence). The CDR3 DNA, read in part, is TGTGCCAGTAGCCGAATCGGACAGGCCGGCGCCGGGGAG. Protein sequence: CASSRIGQAGAGE. The complete CDR3 sequence is CASSRIGQAGAGELFF.

With regard to this clone: The read terminates 3 residues ahead of where the CDR3 ends, so the germline J gene completes it. The V and J genes are TRBV7-2 and TRBJ2-1, with D tentatively TRBD2 (5 bases). The CDR3 sequence is 12 residues long. The V gene lost 5 bases and the J gene lost 9 bases, with 11 bases spanning the gap. The germline CDR1 and CDR2 sequences are SGHTA and FQGNSA. The sequenced part of the CDR3 DNA is TGTGCCAGCAGCACGTCGGCGGGTGAG. Its protein product is CASSTSAGE. The whole CDR3 reads CASSTSAGEQFF.

This clone was detected ten times or more. The read gets to within 3 residues of the CDR3 end, and the germline J gene fills in the rest. The chain couples TRBV12-3 or TRBV12-4 to TRBJ1-3, with 8 bases identical to TRBD1. V shed 2 bases and J 2 bases; nucleotides not matched to a gene: 11. The CDR3 covers 18 residues. CDR3 sequence: CASSLNRGGRGPGNTIYF. The sequenced CDR3 bases are TGTGCCAGCAGTTTAAATAGAGGGGGCAGGGGGCCTGGAAACACC.

This clone was seen many times. Sequencing ends 3 residues short of the CDR3 end; the germline J gene provides the rest. J is TRBJ2-6 and V is TRBV19; D might be TRBD1 (6 bases). The CDR3 sequence is 16 residues long. Germline CDR1 reads LNHDA; CDR2 reads SQIVND (reference sequence). Trimming left V 6 bases short and J 0 bases short, with 12 bases between. The CDR3 here is CASREGGNSGANVLTF. The sequenced part of the CDR3 DNA is TGTGCCAGTAGGGAAGGGGGTAACTCTGGGGCCAACGTC.

Regarding this clone: The CDR3 goes on 3 residues after the read ends, and that part is filled in from the germline J gene. This sequence joins TRBV18 and TRBJ2-3; 7 nucleotides match TRBD2. This CDR3 is built from 13 residues. Germline V lookup: CDR1 KGHSH, CDR2 LQKENI. Here the CDR3 reads CASSRGEGQPQYF. Partial CDR3 DNA: TGTGCCAGCTCACGGGGGGAGGGGCAGCCG.

This clone came up a few times. The CDR3 end falls 3 residues outside the read, so it is completed with the germline J gene. V usage is TRBV11-2 and J usage is TRBJ2-7, with D maybe TRBD1 (5 bases). Trimming cost V 1 base and J 2 bases, with 9 bases left between them. The CDR3 is 14 amino acids. Germline V gene lookup returns CDR1 SGHAT and CDR2 FQNNGV. The part of the CDR3 DNA that was read is TGTGCCAGCAGCTTAGGGGGCAGGCCCTACGAG. Its protein product is CASSLGGRPYE. The whole CDR3 reads CASSLGGRPYEQYF.